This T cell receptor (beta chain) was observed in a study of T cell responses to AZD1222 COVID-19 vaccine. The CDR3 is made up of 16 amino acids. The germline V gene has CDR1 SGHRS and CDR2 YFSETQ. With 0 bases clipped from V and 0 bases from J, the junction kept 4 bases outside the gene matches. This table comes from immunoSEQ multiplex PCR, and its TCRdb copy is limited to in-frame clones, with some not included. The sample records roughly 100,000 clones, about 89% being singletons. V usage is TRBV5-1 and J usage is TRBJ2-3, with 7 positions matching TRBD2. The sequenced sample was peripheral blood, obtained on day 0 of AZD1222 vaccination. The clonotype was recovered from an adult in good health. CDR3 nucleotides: TGCGCCAGCAGCTTGGCGCGGGGGTCAAGCACAGATACGCAGTATTTT. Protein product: CASSLARGSSTDTQYF. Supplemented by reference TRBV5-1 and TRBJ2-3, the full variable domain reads KAGVTQTPRYLIKTRGQQVTLSCSPISGHRSVSWYQQTPGQGLQFLFEYFSETQRNKGNFPGRFSGRQFSNSRSEMNVSTLELGDSALYLCASSLARGSSTDTQYFGPGTRLTVL.